The clone carrying this TCR beta chain appeared a single time. Antigen specificity is unknown. The sample belongs to a study of cytomegalovirus exposure and HLA in healthy donors. About the study: As released early, the data held 80 million to 90 million unique TCRs from HLA-typed donors. Study results and limitations: CMV serostatus was the only recorded immune exposure for donors. Segments of the TCR beta V type were, in most cases, productive about 87% or about 30% of the time in an earlier analysis. Association of fewer than 20,000 TCR beta sequences with HLA alleles was found at 0.05 false discovery rate in a later analysis.

60 Vbeta and 13 Jbeta primers were used in PCR. Produced via immunoSEQ multiplex PCR; TCRdb's table is partial and in-frame only. Altogether roughly 100,000 clones are present, roughly 85% being singletons, with the ten largest covering around 3.1%. The sequenced sample consisted of PBMCs. The clonotype comes from a woman aged 40 to 50 in good health and CMV-seronegative.

The CDR3 here is CASTKNTEAFF. CDR3 DNA sequence: TGTGCCAGCACCAAGAACACTGAAGCTTTCTTT. The chain employs TRBV28 and TRBJ1-1, with no clear D. Trimming stripped 7 bases from V and 1 base from J, with 4 bases between. The CDR3 loop spans 11 amino acids. In germline, CDR1 is MDHEN, CDR2 SYDVKM.